This T cell receptor (beta chain) was retrieved from a study of blood T cell repertoires in COVID-19. For the study at large: Sample material is recorded as cDNA or gDNA derived from T cells, B-cell-depleted T cells, or PBMCs.

Everyone who took part was roughly 18 to 89 years old, and they came from 24 US areas. V lost 5 bases to trimming and J lost 11 bases; unmatched junction nucleotides: 11. The CDR3 totals 13 residues. Per the germline V gene, CDR1 is MNHNY and CDR2 is SVGAGI (reference sequence). TCRdb keeps only in-frame clones here, not all; method: immunoSEQ multiplex PCR. The sample has about 250,000 clones; 70% to 90% are singletons. The sequence was obtained from a woman younger than 45 who had recovered from COVID-19. The sequencing sample was made of PBMCs or T cells enriched from blood (not recorded which). V and J are TRBV6-6 and TRBJ1-1; 7 nucleotides agree with TRBD1. CDR3 residues: CASSDDRVIGAFF. Here the CDR3 DNA reads TGTGCCAGCAGTGACGACAGGGTGATTGGGGCTTTCTTT.